The present T cell receptor beta chain was sequenced within a study of cytomegalovirus exposure and HLA in healthy donors. Sequencing was performed with immunoSEQ multiplex PCR; in TCRdb, only in-frame clones are kept and a portion is missing. Here the sample spans about 82,000 clones, 95% being singletons. The CDR3 consists of 14 residues. Germline CDR1 and CDR2: LNHNV and YYDKDF (reference sequence). V lost 5 bases, J lost 2 bases, and 4 bases stayed unmatched. Of note for this clone: What it binds is not known.

Overall study findings and caveats: There were some public TCRs occurring in many donors, but most TCR sequences were rare. Cytomegalovirus-associated status was assigned to fewer than 200 TCR beta chains. High sensitivity and specificity were reportedly achieved when the classifier diagnosed cytomegalovirus status.

Sequences were obtained from PBMCs. The chain employs TRBV15 and TRBJ2-7, with 9 bases matching TRBD2. This TCR was recovered from a young woman in good health and CMV-seronegative. The CDR3 sequence: CATSGLAGPYEQYF. The DNA for the CDR3 is TGTGCCACCAGCGGGCTAGCGGGGCCCTACGAGCAGTACTTC.